A selection of T cell receptor beta chains follows, all from one sample in a study of blood T cell repertoires in COVID-19. Assay: immunoSEQ multiplex PCR; the TCRdb copy retains only in-frame clones and omits some. The repertoire holds about 99,000 clones, 84% seen once, with over 10% in the top ten. The specimen sequenced was peripheral blood. Receptors were obtained from a human donor in a cohort sampled during active or convalescent COVID-19. The CDR3 runs from the conserved cysteine through the conserved F or W. D genes are given only for firm matches. Clone size is not always given. Where it is, it says once, few, many or a class for expanded clones.

>-|-|13|TRBV3-1/TRBV3-2|TRBJ2-3
TGTGCCAGCCGCCTTGAGTCCACAGATACGCAGTATTTT
CASRLESTDTQYF
>TRBD1|-|18|TRBV5-1|TRBJ2-3
TGCGCCAGCAGCTTAGGGGGTTCCGGGACAGGGGACACAGATACGCAGTATTTT
CASSLGGSGTGDTDTQYF
>-|-|18|TRBV4-2|TRBJ1-6
TGTGCCAGCAGCCACGATTTGTCTAAGGACACCTATAATTCACCCCTCCACTTT
CASSHDLSKDTYNSPLHF
>-|-|14|TRBV11-2|TRBJ1-5
TGTGCCAGCAGCCCGGACACCAGCAATCAGCCCCAGCATTTT
CASSPDTSNQPQHF
>-|-|16|TRBV4-1|TRBJ1-4
TGCGCCAGCAGCCAAGATGAGGGCAGCTCTAATGAAAAACTGTTTTTT
CASSQDEGSSNEKLFF
>-|-|14|TRBV7-6|TRBJ1-2
TGTGCCAGCAGCTTAGGTGTAGATAACTATGGCTACACCTTC
CASSLGVDNYGYTF
>-|medium-sized|12|TRBV2|TRBJ1-6
TGTGCCAGCAAAGGGAGTAGTTCACCCCTCCACTTT
CASKGSSSPLHF
>-|-|13|TRBV11-3|TRBJ2-2
TGTGCCAGCAGCTTAGTCGGCACCGGGGAGCTGTTTTTT
CASSLVGTGELFF
>TRBD1|once|13|TRBV6-4|TRBJ1-1
TGTGCCAGCAGTCTGCGGACAGGGACTGAAGCTTTCTTT
CASSLRTGTEAFF
>-|-|17|TRBV7-7|TRBJ2-5
TGTGCTAGCAGCGCCGGGGCCCGGGCGGGGTTACAAGAGACCCAGTACTTC
CASSAGARAGLQETQYF
>TRBD1|few|14|TRBV7-2|TRBJ1-6
TGTGCCAGCAGCCCGGACAGGACGGCCCCACCCCTCCACTTT
CASSPDRTAPPLHF
>TRBD2|-|16|TRBV4-1|TRBJ2-7
TGCGCCAGCAGCCAAGCACCTAGCGGGGTCTCCTACGAGCAGTACTTC
CASSQAPSGVSYEQYF
>TRBD2|-|14|TRBV9|TRBJ2-7
TGTGCCAGCAGCGTATTGAGCGGGGGCTACGAGCAGTACTTC
CASSVLSGGYEQYF
>-|-|13|TRBV19|TRBJ1-1
TGTGCCAGTACCAAGACAGAGAACACTGAAGCTTTCTTT
CASTKTENTEAFF
>TRBD2|-|13|TRBV11-2|TRBJ2-5
TGTGCCGCCCGTGTTGGGGAGGGGGAGACCCAGTACTTC
CAARVGEGETQYF
>TRBD1|-|17|TRBV5-1|TRBJ1-6
TGCGCCAGCAGCTTCGAAACAGGGGGCCTCCTTGGGTCACCCCTCCACTTT
CASSFETGGLLGSPLHF
>-|-|14|TRBV28|TRBJ1-5
TGTGCCACTACTTCCAGGCAGGGCTATCAGCCCCAGCATTTT
CATTSRQGYQPQHF
>TRBD2|-|12|TRBV5-1|TRBJ2-7
TGCGCCAGCAGTGCGGGGGCCTACGAGCAGTACTTC
CASSAGAYEQYF
>-|-|11|TRBV20-1|TRBJ2-7
TGCAGTGCTGGGTTTAACGGGGAGCAGTACTTC
CSAGFNGEQYF
>-|-|11|TRBV29-1|TRBJ1-2
TGCAGCGCCACCTTGGGCAATGGCTACACCTTC
CSATLGNGYTF
>-|many|12|TRBV29-1|TRBJ2-7
TGCAGCGTTGACAGGGGCGGCTACGAGCAGTACTTC
CSVDRGGYEQYF
>-|few|12|TRBV6-5|TRBJ2-7
TGTGCCAGCAGACAAGGGGGCTACGAGCAGTACTTC
CASRQGGYEQYF
>TRBD1|-|13|TRBV28|TRBJ1-2
TGTGCCAGCAGTACAGGGGGGGGTTATGGCTACACCTTC
CASSTGGGYGYTF
>TRBD1|-|16|TRBV10-3|TRBJ1-3
TGTGCCATCAGTGACCCACAGGGGAAATCTGGAAACACCATATATTTT
CAISDPQGKSGNTIYF
>TRBD1|-|16|TRBV4-1|TRBJ2-4
TGCGCCAGCAGCACCCCGGGGACAGGGGGCAAAAACATTCAGTACTTC
CASSTPGTGGKNIQYF
>-|few|14|TRBV30|TRBJ2-7
TGTGCCTGGAGTGTTGGTCAGGGGACCTACGAGCAGTACTTC
CAWSVGQGTYEQYF
>-|-|16|TRBV24-1|TRBJ2-6
TGTGCCACCAGTGGGACAGTATCTTCGGGGGCCAACGTCCTGACTTTC
CATSGTVSSGANVLTF
>TRBD1|-|19|TRBV4-1|TRBJ1-6
TGCGCCAGCAGCCAAGCTACCCCCGTGAGGGGGCTAAGTAATTCACCCCTCCACTTT
CASSQATPVRGLSNSPLHF
>-|-|15|TRBV3-1/TRBV3-2|TRBJ1-6
TGTGCCAGCAGCCAAGCACCCGGAGCGGCTTCACCCCTCCACTTT
CASSQAPGAASPLHF